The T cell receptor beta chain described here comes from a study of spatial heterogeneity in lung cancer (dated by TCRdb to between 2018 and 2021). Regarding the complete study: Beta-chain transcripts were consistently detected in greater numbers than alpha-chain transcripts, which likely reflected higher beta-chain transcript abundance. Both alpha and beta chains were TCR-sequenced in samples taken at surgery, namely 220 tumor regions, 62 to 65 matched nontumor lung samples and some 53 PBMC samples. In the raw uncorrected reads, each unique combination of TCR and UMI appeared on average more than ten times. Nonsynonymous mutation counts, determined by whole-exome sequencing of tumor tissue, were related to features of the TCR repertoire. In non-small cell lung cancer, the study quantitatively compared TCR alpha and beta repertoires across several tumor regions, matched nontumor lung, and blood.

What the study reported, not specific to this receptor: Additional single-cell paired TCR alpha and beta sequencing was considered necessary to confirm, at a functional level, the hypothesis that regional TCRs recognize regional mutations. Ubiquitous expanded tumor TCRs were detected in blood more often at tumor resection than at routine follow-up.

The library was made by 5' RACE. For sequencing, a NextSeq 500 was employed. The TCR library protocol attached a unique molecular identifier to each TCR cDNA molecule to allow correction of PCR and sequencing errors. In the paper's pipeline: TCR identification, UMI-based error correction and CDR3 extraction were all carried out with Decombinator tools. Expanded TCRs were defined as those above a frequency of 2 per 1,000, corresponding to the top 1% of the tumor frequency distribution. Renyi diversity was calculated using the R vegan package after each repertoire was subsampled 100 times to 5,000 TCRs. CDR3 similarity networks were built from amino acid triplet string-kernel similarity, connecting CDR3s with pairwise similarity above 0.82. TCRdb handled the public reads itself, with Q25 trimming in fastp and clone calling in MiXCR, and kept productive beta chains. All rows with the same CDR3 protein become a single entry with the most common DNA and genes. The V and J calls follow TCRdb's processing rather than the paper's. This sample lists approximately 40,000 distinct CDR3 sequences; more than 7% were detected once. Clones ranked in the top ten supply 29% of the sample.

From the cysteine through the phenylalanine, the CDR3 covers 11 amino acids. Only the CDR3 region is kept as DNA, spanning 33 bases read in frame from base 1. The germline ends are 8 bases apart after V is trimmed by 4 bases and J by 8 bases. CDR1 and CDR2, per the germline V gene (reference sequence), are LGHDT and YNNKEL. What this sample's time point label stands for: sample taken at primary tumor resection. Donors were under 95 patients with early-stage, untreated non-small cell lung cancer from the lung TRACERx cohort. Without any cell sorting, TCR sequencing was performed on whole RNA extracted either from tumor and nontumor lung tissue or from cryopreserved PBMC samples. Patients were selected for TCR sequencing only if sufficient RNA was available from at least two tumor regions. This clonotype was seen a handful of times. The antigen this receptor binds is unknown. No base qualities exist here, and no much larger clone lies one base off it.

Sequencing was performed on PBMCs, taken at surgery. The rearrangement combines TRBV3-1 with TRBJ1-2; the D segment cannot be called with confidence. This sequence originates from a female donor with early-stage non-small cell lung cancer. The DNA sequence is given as TGTGCCAGCAGCCTAGGCAGCGGCTACACCTTC. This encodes CASSLGSGYTF.